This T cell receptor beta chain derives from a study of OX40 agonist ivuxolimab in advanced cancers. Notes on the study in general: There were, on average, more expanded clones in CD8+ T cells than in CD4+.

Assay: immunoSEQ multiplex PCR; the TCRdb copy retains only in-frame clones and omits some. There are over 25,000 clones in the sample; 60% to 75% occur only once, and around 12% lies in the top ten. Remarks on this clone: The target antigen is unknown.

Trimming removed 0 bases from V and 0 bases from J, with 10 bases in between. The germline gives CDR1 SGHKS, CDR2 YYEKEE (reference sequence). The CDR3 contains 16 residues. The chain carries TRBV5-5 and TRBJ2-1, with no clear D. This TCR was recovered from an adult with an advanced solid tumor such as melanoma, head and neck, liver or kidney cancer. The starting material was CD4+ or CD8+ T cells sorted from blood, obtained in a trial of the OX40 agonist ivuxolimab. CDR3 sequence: CASSLGPFSSYNEQFF. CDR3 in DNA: TGTGCCAGCAGCTTGGGGCCCTTTAGCTCCTACAATGAGCAGTTCTTC. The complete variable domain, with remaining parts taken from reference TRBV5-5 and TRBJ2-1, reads DAGVTQSPTHLIKTRGQQVTLRCSPISGHKSVSWYQQVLGQGPQFIFQYYEKEERGRGNFPDRFSARQFPNYSSELNVNALLLGDSALYLCASSLGPFSSYNEQFFGPGTRLTVL.